Detailed here is one T cell receptor beta chain. Its antigen is currently unknown. The sample belongs to a study of T cells after yellow fever vaccination. Study as a whole: Where fractions had low cell numbers, libraries were prepared from them with the SMART-Seq v4 Ultra Low Input RNA kit. Study-wide results and caveats: Contamination by abundant bulk-population clonotypes could be present in FACS-sorted repertoires.

UMIs were added to TCR cDNA along with a universal primer site when it was made by 5'RACE template switching. TCRdb analysed the 5' RACE reads with MiXCR anew, one entry per CDR3 protein. The sample includes under 500,000 distinct CDR3 sequences, over 15% of them seen just once. The CDR3 loop spans 16 amino acids. Trimming left V 3 bases short and J 6 bases short, with 17 bases between. This material consisted of PBMCs, taken before the yellow fever booster vaccination. This clonotype originated in a man younger than 35 who received the YFV17D yellow fever vaccine. The V call is TRBV12-3 or TRBV12-4, the J call TRBJ1-4; D is ambiguous. CDR3 DNA sequence: TGTGCCAGCAGTTTTGGTGTAGGTGGGAGTTATGAAAAACTGTTTTTT. Translating it yields CASSFGVGGSYEKLFF.